The clone carrying this T cell receptor beta chain was found many times. What it recognizes is unknown. MiXCR, applied by TCRdb to the 5' RACE reads, yields one record per CDR3 protein. Of 220,000 or so distinct CDR3 sequences in the sample, approximately 7% were seen once. The data were obtained in a study of identical twins. Findings and limits, study-wide: Out-of-frame alpha sequences shared between twins exhibited an excess of low generation probability.

The same data also contributed to another study, on yellow fever vaccine responses in identical twins.

The TCR sequence derives from a woman younger than 30 in good health. The sample comprised memory (CD45RO+) T cells sorted from blood.

CDR3: CATRGGLNTGELFF. CDR3 coding DNA: TGTGCCACCAGGGGGGGGCTAAACACCGGGGAGCTGTTTTTT. The chain combines TRBV24-1 with TRBJ2-2, with TRBD2 as a possible D gene (7 bases). CDR1 is KGHDR, CDR2 SFDVKD, per germline. This CDR3 region has 14 residues. V was cut by 7 bases and J by 2 bases, with 10 bases left in between.